The next 5 T cell receptor beta chains were all read from a single sample in a study of regulatory T cells in long-lasting Graves disease. The authors built TCR beta libraries using iRepertoire HTBI primers and Arm-PCR of CDR3 regions. TCRdb analysed the multiplex PCR reads with MiXCR anew, one entry per CDR3 protein. The sample contains about 210,000 distinct CDR3 sequences, less than 20% of which appear only once. Stated time point: newly diagnosed GD, antithyroid drugs for less than 3 months. Isolated PBMC RNA provided the starting material for the TCR library. This sample also belongs to another study, concerning T cells in Graves' hyperthyroidism and ophthalmopathy.

The sample was peripheral blood mononuclear cells (PBMCs), taken at new diagnosis, from a patient treated with antithyroid drugs. These TCRs come from a woman younger than 45 with Graves disease.

This clonotype was recorded at least ten times. This CDR3 reads CASSGSGASGNTDTQYF. CDR3 bases: TGCGCCAGCAGCGGATCAGGGGCTAGCGGAAACACAGATACGCAGTATTTT. V is TRBV4-1 and J is TRBJ2-3; D might be TRBD2 (7 bases). CDR1 is MGHRA, CDR2 YSYEKL, per germline. V was clipped by 5 bases and J by 2 bases, with 20 bases between them. The length of the CDR3 is 17 residues.

This clonotype has a count of ten or more. This chain links TRBV10-3 with TRBJ1-1; TRBD1 is a possible D gene (5 bases). Germline values: CDR1 ENHRY, CDR2 SYGVKD. The V end lost 2 bases, the J end lost 4 bases, and 5 bases lay between the germline ends. There are 12 residues in the CDR3. CDR3 in DNA: TGTGCCATCAGTGAGAGGGGCACTGAAGCTTTCTTT. The encoded protein is CAISERGTEAFF.

This clonotype came up many times. This chain connects TRBV2 to TRBJ1-5, with 8 bases lining up with TRBD1. Germline CDR1 is SNHLY and CDR2 is FYNNEI. CDR3 length equals 15 residues. Trimming removed 7 bases from V and 2 bases from J; junction bases left unmatched: 7. The CDR3 DNA follows: TGTGCCAGCAAACTGACAGGGGAGGGCAATCAGCCCCAGCATTTT. Protein: CASKLTGEGNQPQHF.

In this sample, this clonotype turned up many times. The chain is built from TRBV2 and TRBJ1-1; D call uncertain. The CDR3 contains 14 residues. Germline CDR1 and CDR2: SNHLY and FYNNEI. V lost 7 bases and J lost 4, with 16 bases in between. This CDR3 is CASNLGKVSTEAFF. CDR3 nucleotides: TGTGCCAGCAACCTTGGTAAAGTGAGCACTGAAGCTTTCTTT.

The V call is TRBV11-3, the J call TRBJ2-3; 10 nucleotides align to TRBD1. Germline assignment: CDR1 SGHNT and CDR2 YENEEA. Trimming cost V 3 bases and J 5 bases; bases outside gene matches: 5. CDR3 length: 15 residues. CDR3 coding DNA: TGTGCCAGCAGCTTGAGACAGGGGGCGGGAGATACGCAGTATTTT. It codes for CASSLRQGAGDTQYF.